The source of this T cell receptor beta chain is a study of PD-L1 blockade in urothelial cancer. Time point meaning: peripheral blood 6 weeks after treatment start. The germline V gene encodes CDR1 SEHNR and CDR2 FQNEAQ (reference sequence). This CDR3 region has 15 residues. V shed 5 bases, J shed 5 bases, and the junction held 5 bases outside the gene matches. This table comes from immunoSEQ multiplex PCR, and its TCRdb copy is limited to in-frame clones, with some not included. Among tens of thousands of clones listed, approximately 89% were seen once. The sequence was collected from a woman aged 55 to 70 with urothelial cancer. The V gene is TRBV7-9, the J gene TRBJ2-1; 11 bases fit TRBD2. The sequenced sample was PBMCs, obtained around atezolizumab (anti-PD-L1) treatment. CDR3 residues: CASSNSGGGNNEQFF. In nucleotides, the CDR3 is TGTGCCAGCAGCAATAGCGGGGGGGGAAACAATGAGCAGTTCTTC.